The T cell receptor (beta chain) described here comes from a study of blood T cells in healthy people across ages. The second PCR ran about 7 to 12 cycles with a sample-barcoded 5' primer and J-beta primers. TCRdb recomputed calls from the 5' RACE reads with MiXCR, one row per CDR3 protein. The data contain about 380,000 distinct CDR3 sequences, about half of them singletons. The CDR3 runs to 15 residues. The germline CDR1 and CDR2 sequences are LGHNA and YNFKEQ. This clonotype has a single count. At one end the junction does not follow the germline gene, possibly because of a read error. Sequencing input: blood. The chain joins TRBV4-2 to TRBJ2-1; possibly TRBD2 for D (5 bases). This sequence was found in a man aged 55 to 70 in good health. CDR3 amino acids: CASSQRSGIGSERFF. CDR3 coding DNA: TGTGCCAGCAGCCAGAGAAGCGGTATCGGAAGTGAGCGGTTCTTC.